The clone carrying this T cell receptor beta chain was found once. This sample stems from a study of hypomethylating agent response in myelodysplastic syndrome. Study details: Patients received azacitidine (about 70% of the 11) or decitabine (3 of 11).

In the original processing: VDJdb flagged 1.7% of approximately 150,000 unique clonotypes as previously reported viral-epitope-specific. The table came from immunoSEQ multiplex PCR; TCRdb's copy has only in-frame clones and leaves some out. The DNA was the basis for D and trimming; V, J and clone size are from that table. The table includes about 5,400 clones, about 90% detected once. The length of the CDR3 is 15 residues. The germline V and J ends were trimmed by 4 bases and 5 bases, with 14 bases remaining between them. From germline, CDR1 is MNHEY and CDR2 SMNVEV (reference sequence). This rearrangement joins TRBV27 to TRBJ1-4; tentative D call: TRBD1 (5 bases). Source: bone marrow, taken before or after starting hypomethylating agent treatment for myelodysplastic syndrome (not recorded which). This sequence originates from a human donor with myelodysplastic syndrome. The CDR3 loop reads CASSSSTAGNEKLFF. The CDR3 DNA is TGTGCCAGCAGTTCGTCGACAGCGGGAAATGAAAAACTGTTTTTT.